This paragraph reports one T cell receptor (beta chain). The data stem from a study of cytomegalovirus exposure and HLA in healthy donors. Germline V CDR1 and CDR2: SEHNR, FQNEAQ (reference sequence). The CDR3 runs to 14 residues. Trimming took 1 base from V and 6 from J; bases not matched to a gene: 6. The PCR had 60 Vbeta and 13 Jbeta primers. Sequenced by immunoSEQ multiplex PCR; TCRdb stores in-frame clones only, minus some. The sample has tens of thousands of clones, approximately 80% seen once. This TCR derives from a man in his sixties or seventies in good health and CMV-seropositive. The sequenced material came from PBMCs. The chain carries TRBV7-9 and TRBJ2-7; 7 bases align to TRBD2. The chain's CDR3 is CASSLVAGVIEQYF. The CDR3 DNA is TGTGCCAGCAGCTTAGTTGCGGGAGTCATCGAGCAGTACTTC.